The clone carrying this T cell receptor beta chain was picked up one time. Antigen unknown. The data originate from a study of cytotoxic CD8 clonotypes in ibrutinib-treated CLL. Study information: An average of around 250,000 productive templates and 94,082 productive rearrangements was obtained per sample. Points from the study as a whole: Under treatment, the uncommon public clonotypes either contracted or remained stable. Clonality was elevated at ibrutinib response and had returned toward baseline at progression.

With sequencing, the targeted depth ranged from 1 in 200,000 to 1 in 1 million T cells. Data came from immunoSEQ multiplex PCR; TCRdb stores just in-frame clones and leaves some out. Seen here are 200,000 or so clones, 75% to 85% observed once, and the top ten hold 9.5% to 12%. This specimen consisted of PBMCs, obtained after 12 months of ibrutinib treatment. The TCR comes from a human donor with chronic lymphocytic leukemia.

Written as DNA, the CDR3 is TGTGCCAGCAGCTCAGTGCCCCCGGGATTGGGGGAGCCCCAGTACTTC. Residues: CASSSVPPGLGEPQYF. The chain couples TRBV7-2 to TRBJ2-5; possibly TRBD1 or TRBD2 for D (5 bases each). The CDR3 extends over 16 amino acids. Germline loops: CDR1 SGHTA, CDR2 FQGNSA. V was clipped by 4 bases and J by 9 bases, with 24 bases between them.